The 23 T cell receptor beta chains below all came from one sample that was sequenced in a study of blood T cells in healthy people across ages. Then a second PCR, running roughly 7 to 11 cycles, was carried out with a sample-barcoded 5' primer and a J-beta primer mix. TCRdb re-derived calls from the 5' RACE reads in MiXCR, one entry per CDR3 protein. The data hold some 690,000 distinct CDR3 sequences, with 22% observed a single time. Sequenced input: blood. Source of these receptors: a man in his 70s in good health.

This clonotype has more than one count but fewer than ten. The genes are TRBV7-7 and TRBJ2-7, with D possibly TRBD1 on 5 matching bases. The DNA end favors TRBJ2-5, so the J call may be wrong. CDR3 length: 15 amino acids. Germline V gene data show CDR1 as SSHAT and CDR2 as FNYEAQ (reference sequence). The CDR3 spells CASSLGQWAQETQYF. The DNA for the CDR3 is TGTGCCAGCAGCTTGGGGCAGTGGGCCCAAGAGACCCAGTACTTC.

The rearrangement uses TRBV20-1 and TRBJ2-3, with TRBD2 as a possible D gene (6 bases). Between the trimmed V and J ends, which lost 5 bases and 0 bases, there was a span of 9 bases. The CDR3 covers 13 residues. Germline V gene sequence: CDR1 DFQATT, CDR2 SNEGSKA (reference sequence). In DNA form, the CDR3 reads TGCAGTGCTTTCAGCGGGAGCACAGATACGCAGTATTTT. It codes for CSAFSGSTDTQYF.

The chain carries TRBV6-4 and TRBJ2-1; a possible D gene is TRBD2 (6 bases). V lost 6 bases and J 0 bases, leaving 15 bases between the germline ends. Germline V lookup: CDR1 MRHNA, CDR2 SNTAGT. The CDR3 sequence is 16 residues long. In DNA form, the CDR3 reads TGTGCCAGCAGCCCCCGGGGGTCCCACTCCTACAATGAGCAGTTCTTC. This gives the protein CASSPRGSHSYNEQFF.

This clonotype was picked up a small number of times. The V call is TRBV5-1, the J call TRBJ2-5; possibly TRBD1 for D (6 bases). Germline loops: CDR1 SGHRS, CDR2 YFSETQ. V was cut by 8 bases and J by 3 bases, with 14 bases left in between. The CDR3 runs to 13 residues. The CDR3 DNA is TGCGCCAGTCGCTCAGGGGAGAAAGAGACCCAGTACTTC. This codes for CASRSGEKETQYF.

This clonotype has a handful of counts. The rearrangement uses TRBV3-1 and TRBJ2-1; no firm D call. V lost 1 base and J 10 bases, leaving 14 bases between the germline ends. The CDR3 runs to 14 residues. Germline V gives CDR1 LGHDT, CDR2 YNNKEL (reference sequence). The CDR3 loop reads CASSQGAGPGEQFF. CDR3 bases: TGTGCCAGCAGCCAAGGGGCAGGACCAGGCGAGCAGTTCTTC.

The genes are TRBV28 and TRBJ2-4; no definite D call. The germline gives CDR1 MDHEN, CDR2 SYDVKM. Deletions cut 3 bases from V and 0 bases from J, with 12 bases between. The CDR3 totals 16 residues. The CDR3: CASSLKVLLAKNIQYF. The CDR3 coding sequence is TGTGCCAGCAGTTTGAAGGTTCTACTAGCCAAAAACATTCAGTACTTC.

This rearrangement joins TRBV7-8 to TRBJ2-1, with D uncertain. Deletions cut 2 bases from V and 13 bases from J, with 15 bases between. CDR3 length: 13 residues. The germline gives CDR1 SGHVS, CDR2 FQNEAQ. The CDR3 loop is CASSLLFPASQFF. CDR3 sequence (DNA): TGTGCCAGCAGCTTACTTTTCCCGGCTTCACAGTTCTTC. The whole variable domain, filled in from reference TRBV7-8 and TRBJ2-1, reads GAGVSQSPRYKVAKRGQDVALRCDPISGHVSLFWYQQALGQGPEFLTYFQNEAQLDKSGLPSDRFFAERPEGSVSTLKIQRTQQEDSAVYLCASSLLFPASQFFGPGTRLTVL.

The V gene is TRBV6-5, the J gene TRBJ1-1; 7 nucleotides agree with TRBD1. The trim removed 4 bases at V and 3 bases at J, leaving 8 bases unmatched. The CDR3 is 15 residues long. The germline CDR1 and CDR2 sequences are MNHEY and SVGAGI. The chain's CDR3 is CASSSPGQLDTEAFF. Written as DNA, the CDR3 is TGTGCCAGCAGTTCCCCGGGACAGTTGGACACTGAAGCTTTCTTT.

This chain joins TRBV12-3 or TRBV12-4 and TRBJ1-2; 10 positions agree with TRBD1. This CDR3 is 15 amino acids long. V lost 6 bases to trimming and J lost 4 bases; unmatched junction nucleotides: 8. The DNA of the CDR3 is TGTGCCAGCAGGAAGACAGGGGGCGAGACCTATGGCTACACCTTC. This sequence encodes CASRKTGGETYGYTF.

This clonotype was counted only a few times. V is TRBV28 and J is TRBJ2-3, with 8 bases fitting TRBD1. The CDR3 loop spans 17 amino acids. Germline loops: CDR1 MDHEN, CDR2 SYDVKM. The V and J ends lost 2 bases and 3 bases, in that order; junction bases with no gene match: 10. The CDR3 sequence: CASSLEPPWTGTDTQYF. The CDR3 DNA sequence: TGTGCCAGCAGTTTAGAACCCCCATGGACAGGGACAGATACGCAGTATTTT.

The J gene is TRBJ2-3, the V gene TRBV7-8; D ambiguous. Trimming removed 1 base at V and 0 bases at J, with 11 bases between. CDR3 length equals 16 residues. CDR1 and CDR2 (germline): SGHVS, FQNEAQ. The CDR3 sequence is CASSLVLYQSTDTQYF. CDR3 DNA sequence: TGTGCCAGCAGCTTAGTACTATACCAAAGCACAGATACGCAGTATTTT.

V and J are TRBV21-1 and TRBJ2-3. TRBV21-1 is classified as a pseudogene. This CDR3 region has 17 residues. The CDR3 region is CASSKEDRIVGSDTQYF. The CDR3 coding sequence is TGTGCCAGCAGCAAAGAGGACCGTATTGTGGGGTCCGATACGCAGTATTTT.

This clonotype was detected only a few times. The junction does not match germline at one end; this may be a read error. V is TRBV2 and J is TRBJ2-5, with no clear D. In germline, CDR1 is SNHLY, CDR2 FYNNEI. The CDR3 totals 11 residues. In DNA, the CDR3 is TGTGCCAGCAGTGTTCAAGGGACCCAGTACTTC. Translated: CASSVQGTQYF.

The J gene is TRBJ2-3, the V gene TRBV3-1; D ambiguous. Germline assignment: CDR1 LGHDT and CDR2 YNNKEL (reference sequence). Trimming pared 1 base from V and 5 bases from J, leaving 10 bases between. The CDR3 runs 14 residues. CDR3 amino acids: CASSQGATKDTQYF. CDR3 bases: TGTGCCAGCAGCCAAGGGGCAACGAAAGATACGCAGTATTTT.

The chain recombines TRBV6-6 with TRBJ1-5; D unclear. The CDR3 has 14 amino acids. Germline V gene sequence: CDR1 MNHNY, CDR2 SVGAGI (reference sequence). Trimming stripped 8 bases from V and 4 bases from J, with 15 bases between. The CDR3 loop is CASGLIAGNQPQHF. The CDR3 region has the DNA TGTGCCAGCGGTCTGATTGCGGGAAATCAGCCCCAGCATTTT.

The chain employs TRBV3-1 and TRBJ2-3; D is ambiguous. V was trimmed by 0 bases and J by 0 bases, leaving 10 bases between them. This CDR3 is built from 16 residues. The germline gives CDR1 LGHDT, CDR2 YNNKEL (reference sequence). The CDR3 coding sequence is TGTGCCAGCAGCCAAGAAGCCGATCTGAGCACAGATACGCAGTATTTT. It is translated as CASSQEADLSTDTQYF.

The V call is TRBV5-1, the J call TRBJ1-1; D ambiguous. Germline assignment: CDR1 SGHRS and CDR2 YFSETQ. Trimming stripped 4 bases from V and 6 bases from J, with 10 bases between. This CDR3 is built from 12 residues. In nucleotides, the CDR3 is TGCGCCAGCAGCCCCCCGTCCGCTGAAGCTTTCTTT. It translates to CASSPPSAEAFF.

Notes on this clonotype: At one boundary the junction diverges from the germline segment, which might be a read error. In DNA form, the CDR3 reads TGTGCCAGCAGCCAAATCGGGACACCCTATTGCTACACCTTC. Its protein is CASSQIGTPYCYTF. This chain connects TRBV3-1 to TRBJ1-2, with D perhaps TRBD1 (6 bases). This CDR3 is 14 amino acids long. Germline V gives CDR1 LGHDT, CDR2 YNNKEL (reference sequence).

This clonotype has a handful of counts. The gene calls are TRBV6-2 or TRBV6-3 and TRBJ1-1; D not resolved. The CDR3 is 14 amino acids. Per the germline V gene, CDR1 is MNHEY and CDR2 is SVGEGT. The V end was cut by 2 bases, the J end by 1 base, with 8 bases between. In nucleotides, the CDR3 is TGTGCCAGCAGTTACGGACGGTCGAACACTGAAGCTTTCTTT. Its protein product is CASSYGRSNTEAFF.

This chain uses TRBV7-2 with TRBJ1-6, with 8 bases that match TRBD1. The CDR3 length is 15 residues. Germline V lookup: CDR1 SGHTA, CDR2 FQGNSA. The ends lost 1 base at V and 5 bases at J; junction bases unmatched: 1. CDR3: CASSLGQGNNSPLHF. The CDR3 DNA reads as TGTGCCAGCAGCTTAGGACAGGGGAATAATTCACCCCTCCACTTT.

The genes are TRBV5-1 and TRBJ1-5; 10 bases line up with TRBD1. This CDR3 has 15 amino acids. J was trimmed by 4 bases and V by 5 bases; bases with no gene match: 6. Germline CDR1 SGHRS, CDR2 YFSETQ. CDR3 DNA: TGCGCCAGCAGTTCCGGGACAGGGGCGAATCAGCCCCAGCATTTT. This codes for CASSSGTGANQPQHF. Variable domain in full (rest from reference TRBV5-1 and TRBJ1-5): KAGVTQTPRYLIKTRGQQVTLSCSPISGHRSVSWYQQTPGQGLQFLFEYFSETQRNKGNFPGRFSGRQFSNSRSEMNVSTLELGDSALYLCASSSGTGANQPQHFGDGTRLSIL.

This clonotype was counted only a few times. The chain couples TRBV6-5 to TRBJ2-5; TRBD2 matches at 13 bases. The J call may be in error: the DNA end matches TRBJ2-1 better. In germline, CDR1 is MNHEY, CDR2 SVGAGI. The CDR3 covers 19 residues. The DNA for the CDR3 is TGTGCCAGCAGTTCTCTCATGGTGGGGACTAGCGGGGCATTCAATGAGCAGTTCTTC. Translating gives CASSSLMVGTSGAFNEQFF.

This chain links TRBV12-3 or TRBV12-4 with TRBJ2-4; 8 nucleotides line up with TRBD1. CDR3 size: 15 residues. The V and J ends lost 5 bases and 6 bases, in that order; junction bases with no gene match: 9. The CDR3 region is CASSIGQGRTNIQYF. For the CDR3, the DNA is TGTGCCAGCAGTATCGGACAGGGACGGACAAACATTCAGTACTTC.